Below are 10 T cell receptor beta chains sequenced from a single sample in a study of T cell responses to AZD1222 COVID-19 vaccine. TCRdb's table, derived via immunoSEQ multiplex PCR, lists solely in-frame clones and lacks some. The data hold approximately 120,000 clones, with around nine tenths observed a single time. The sequencing here drew on peripheral blood, taken on day 0 of AZD1222 vaccination. The receptors here all came from an adult in good health.

This rearrangement joins TRBV28 to TRBJ1-4, with 7 bases that match TRBD1. V trimming: 1 base; J trimming: 5 bases; junction bases outside the gene matches: 4. Germline values: CDR1 MDHEN, CDR2 SYDVKM. This CDR3 is 15 amino acids long. CDR3 protein: CASSLSGTANEKLFF. The DNA for the CDR3 is TGTGCCAGCAGTTTATCCGGGACAGCGAATGAAAAACTGTTTTTT.

The chain joins TRBV5-6 to TRBJ1-1, with 8 nucleotides matching TRBD1. Germline assignment: CDR1 SGHDT and CDR2 YYEEEE. The junction had 9 bases not matched to a gene; V was cut back by 5 bases and J by 0 bases. The CDR3 is 16 amino acids. This chain's CDR3 is CASSPTGAGMNTEAFF. The CDR3 DNA reads as TGTGCCAGCAGTCCGACAGGGGCGGGGATGAACACTGAAGCTTTCTTT.

The CDR3 DNA reads as TGTGCCAGCAGCCAATCTGGCTACGAGCAGTACTTC. As protein: CASSQSGYEQYF. The rearrangement links TRBV9 to TRBJ2-7; no definite D call. This CDR3 is built from 12 residues. Trimming stripped 4 bases from V and 3 bases from J, with 8 bases between. Germline values: CDR1 SGDLS, CDR2 YYNGEE.

DNA of the CDR3: TGTGCCAGCAGCGCGGGAGTTTCGGCCGGGGAGCTGTTTTTT. Residues: CASSAGVSAGELFF. The rearrangement uses TRBV5-4 and TRBJ2-2, with 7 bases fitting TRBD2. The J segment lost 6 bases and the V segment lost 4 bases, leaving 6 bases of the junction unmatched. This CDR3 is 14 amino acids long. Germline CDR1 is SGHNT and CDR2 is YYREEE (reference sequence).

CDR3 nucleotide sequence: TGCGCCAGCAGCTTGCCTTTTTGGGATGGAGGCTACACCTTC. Encoded protein: CASSLPFWDGGYTF. The J gene is TRBJ1-2, the V gene TRBV5-1; D not resolved. The CDR3 is 14 amino acids. CDR1 and CDR2 (germline): SGHRS, YFSETQ. The germline V and J ends were trimmed by 1 base and 8 bases, with 15 bases remaining between them.

This chain links TRBV30 with TRBJ1-2; D is ambiguous. Germline assignment: CDR1 GTSNPN and CDR2 SVGIG (reference sequence). Trimming took off 0 bases at V and 2 bases at J, with 1 base between the two ends. There are 11 residues in the CDR3. CDR3 coding DNA: TGTGCCTGGAGTGTAAACTATGGCTACACCTTC. It encodes CAWSVNYGYTF.

This clone was counted a single time. The chain links TRBV7-9 to TRBJ2-2, with 9 positions matching TRBD1. The V gene end was trimmed by 5 bases and the J gene end by 1 base; junction bases not matched to a gene: 8. The CDR3 is made up of 17 amino acids. Germline V gene sequence: CDR1 SEHNR, CDR2 FQNEAQ (reference sequence). As DNA, the CDR3 is TGTGCCAGCAGCGGGACCACAGGGGGCAGGAACACCGGGGAGCTGTTTTTT. Residues: CASSGTTGGRNTGELFF.

The chain recombines TRBV4-3 with TRBJ1-1, with TRBD1 matching over 7 bases. This CDR3 has 16 amino acids. Per the germline V gene, CDR1 is LGHNA and CDR2 is YSLEER. Trimming cost V 1 base and J 4 bases; bases outside gene matches: 9. CDR3: CASSQADRAFTTEAFF. CDR3 sequence (DNA): TGCGCCAGCAGCCAAGCTGACAGGGCCTTCACCACTGAAGCTTTCTTT.

This clone was observed a few times. The rearrangement joins TRBV29-1 to TRBJ1-1, with 8 positions matching TRBD1. The CDR3 has 12 residues. V lost 6 bases and J lost 3; bases outside the gene matches: 3. Looked up from germline, CDR1 is SQVTM and CDR2 is ANQGSEA. This CDR3 reads CSVRGQDTEAFF. The CDR3 region has the DNA TGCAGCGTCAGGGGGCAGGACACTGAAGCTTTCTTT.

For this clone: Other nucleotide sequences in the sample specify the same CDR3. The chain joins TRBV2 to TRBJ1-3; a weak D match, TRBD1 (5 bases). Trimming left V 9 bases short and J 0 bases short, with 12 bases between. The CDR3 consists of 14 residues. Germline V gene lookup returns CDR1 SNHLY and CDR2 FYNNEI. In nucleotides, the CDR3 is TGTGCCAGAAGTACAGGTGACTCTGGAAACACCATATATTTT. Its protein is CARSTGDSGNTIYF.